This is a list of T cell receptor beta chains from one sample in a study of follicular helper T cells after annual influenza vaccination. The data were produced by immunoSEQ multiplex PCR, yet TCRdb's version contains in-frame clones alone and is incomplete. Here the sample spans 9,500 to 15,000 clones, about 80% being singletons. The starting material was CXCR5+ CD38- circulating T follicular helper cells from blood, obtained on the day of influenza vaccination. These receptors all stem from an adult who received the influenza vaccine. The CDR3 runs from the conserved cysteine through the conserved F or W. D genes are given only for firm matches. Rows give clone size only sometimes, using once, few, many, or a class for an expanded clone.

>TRBJ1-5|TRBV7-2|-|-
CASSLNGPGQPQHF
TGTGCCAGCAGCTTAAACGGACCCGGTCAGCCCCAGCATTTT
>TRBJ2-1|TRBV19|once|-
CASSRDSGRYHNEQFF
TGTGCCAGTAGTAGGGATAGCGGACGGTATCACAATGAGCAGTTCTTC
>TRBJ1-3|TRBV30|-|-
CAWSGALSGNTIYF
TGTGCCTGGAGTGGGGCACTTTCTGGAAACACCATATATTTT
>TRBJ2-2|TRBV2|-|TRBD2
CASSAKRGDTGELFF
TGTGCCAGCAGTGCTAAGCGGGGGGACACCGGGGAGCTGTTTTTT
>TRBJ1-4|TRBV7-9|-|TRBD1
CASSLPGGNEKLFF
TGTGCCAGCAGTCTCCCAGGGGGGAATGAAAAACTGTTTTTT
>TRBJ2-5|TRBV10-3|-|-
CAISESTDFDQYF
TGTGCCATCAGTGAGTCAACAGACTTCGACCAGTACTTC
>TRBJ2-5|TRBV6-1|once|-
CASMGIQETQYF
TGTGCCAGCATGGGGATCCAAGAGACCCAGTACTTC
>TRBJ2-7|TRBV2|-|-
CASRELTGEGHEQYF
TGTGCCAGCAGGGAATTGACAGGGGAGGGCCACGAGCAGTACTTC
>TRBJ1-2|TRBV9|-|TRBD1
CASSPTGVDGYTF
TGTGCCAGCAGTCCCACAGGGGTGGATGGCTACACCTTC
>TRBJ1-5|TRBV28|-|-
CASSLVGHSGNQPQHF
TGTGCCAGCAGTTTGGTCGGACATTCAGGTAATCAGCCCCAGCATTTT
>TRBJ1-1|TRBV5-1|-|-
CASSSSRGGFTEAFF
TGCGCCAGCAGCTCTAGCAGGGGAGGGTTCACTGAAGCTTTCTTT
>TRBJ1-1|TRBV5-1|-|-
CASSLMEGSTEAFF
TGCGCCAGCAGCCTGATGGAGGGGAGCACTGAAGCTTTCTTT
>TRBJ2-2|TRBV30|-|-
CAWTGANTGELFF
TGTGCCTGGACCGGCGCGAACACCGGGGAGCTGTTTTTT
>TRBJ2-6|TRBV9|-|-
CASSASSSGANVLTF
TGTGCCAGCAGCGCGTCAAGCTCTGGGGCCAACGTCCTGACTTTC
>TRBJ1-1|TRBV28|-|-
CASLETGTMNTEAFF
TGTGCCAGCCTTGAGACAGGCACAATGAACACTGAAGCTTTCTTT
>TRBJ2-2|TRBV19|-|-
CASSVTDNTGELFF
TGTGCCAGTAGTGTGACAGATAACACCGGGGAGCTGTTTTTT
>TRBJ1-3|TRBV21-1|-|-
CADRVGNTIYF
TGTGCTGACAGGGTTGGAAACACCATATATTTT
>TRBJ1-5|TRBV10-3|once|TRBD1
CAISDGQGGQPQHF
TGTGCCATCAGCGATGGACAGGGCGGTCAGCCCCAGCATTTT
>TRBJ2-3|TRBV20-1|-|-
CSARTGDTQYF
TGCAGTGCTAGGACAGGAGATACGCAGTATTTT
>TRBJ2-5|TRBV6-6|-|-
CASSAGSQETQYF
TGTGCCAGCTCGGCAGGCTCACAAGAGACCCAGTACTTC
>TRBJ2-7|TRBV5-6|-|-
CASSLYDRMDEQYF
TGTGCCAGCAGCTTGTATGACAGGATGGACGAGCAGTACTTC
>TRBJ2-3|TRBV7-9|-|-
CASSFQPTDTQYF
TGTGCCAGCAGCTTCCAACCGACAGATACGCAGTATTTT
>TRBJ1-4|TRBV11-2|-|-
CASSLRLGGEKLFF
TGTGCCAGCAGCTTACGACTGGGGGGCGAAAAACTGTTTTTT
>TRBJ2-4|TRBV4-1|-|-
CASSQSLENIQYF
TGCGCCAGCAGCCAAAGCTTGGAAAACATTCAGTACTTC
>TRBJ2-2|TRBV5-4|-|TRBD1
CASSPGGTANTGELFF
TGTGCCAGCAGCCCAGGGGGCACTGCGAACACCGGGGAGCTGTTTTTT
>TRBJ1-1|TRBV27|-|-
CASSPRAGAAFF
TGTGCCAGCAGTCCGAGGGCAGGTGCAGCTTTCTTT
>TRBJ2-7|TRBV5-1|-|-
CASSGAGPYEQYF
TGCGCCAGCAGCGGCGCGGGACCCTACGAGCAGTACTTC
>TRBJ2-7|TRBV6-6|-|-
CASSRLGMGEAYEQYF
TGTGCCAGCAGTAGGCTAGGGATGGGCGAGGCCTACGAGCAGTACTTC
>TRBJ2-7|TRBV4-3|-|-
CASSQEWERSNEQYF
TGCGCCAGCAGCCAAGAATGGGAAAGGAGTAACGAGCAGTACTTC
>TRBJ2-2|TRBV30|-|-
CAWSPGRTGELFF
TGTGCCTGGAGCCCCGGTAGGACCGGGGAGCTGTTTTTT
>TRBJ2-1|TRBV19|-|TRBD1
CASSIRTGGGEQFF
TGTGCCAGTAGTATACGTACAGGGGGCGGTGAGCAGTTCTTC
>TRBJ1-1|TRBV2|once|-
CASRGEAGNTEAFF
TGTGCCAGCCGGGGGGAGGCGGGTAACACTGAAGCTTTCTTT
>TRBJ2-2|TRBV9|-|TRBD1
CASSKRQGDTGELFF
TGTGCCAGCAGCAAACGACAGGGTGACACCGGGGAGCTGTTTTTT
>TRBJ2-3|TRBV11-2|-|-
CASTPEGGPMNTQYF
TGTGCCAGCACCCCCGAGGGGGGGCCCATGAATACGCAGTATTTT
>TRBJ2-7|TRBV7-2|-|TRBD1
CASSLGGQGVEEQYF
TGTGCCAGCAGCTTAGGGGGACAGGGGGTGGAAGAGCAGTACTTC
>TRBJ1-5|TRBV6-6|-|-
CASLLLGSNQPQHF
TGTGCCAGCTTACTACTTGGGAGCAATCAGCCCCAGCATTTT
>TRBJ1-6|TRBV27|-|TRBD1
CASSLDRQGGTHSPLHF
TGTGCCAGCAGTTTAGACCGGCAGGGGGGTACTCATTCACCCCTCCACTTT
>TRBJ1-2|TRBV6-5|-|-
CASKSGDYGYTF
TGTGCCAGCAAATCGGGAGACTATGGCTACACCTTC
>TRBJ2-2|TRBV6-5|once|-
CASSYSIQSGTGELFF
TGTGCCAGCAGTTACTCGATTCAGAGCGGTACCGGGGAGCTGTTTTTT
>TRBJ1-3|TRBV2|-|-
CASRWRDSGNTIYF
TGTGCCAGCAGGTGGAGGGACTCTGGAAACACCATATATTTT
>TRBJ1-6|TRBV7-9|-|-
CAATDGGAYNSPLHF
TGTGCCGCCACGGACGGGGGAGCCTATAATTCACCCCTCCACTTT